Presented here are 16 T cell receptor beta chains from one specimen sequenced in a study of immune evolution from preneoplasia to lung adenocarcinoma. Method: immunoSEQ multiplex PCR; TCRdb's copy keeps in-frame clones and lacks some. The sample has roughly 6,700 clones; roughly 76% are singletons. Material: FFPE invasive lung adenocarcinoma tissue. These receptors originate from a person aged 55 to 75 with lung adenocarcinoma.

The chain combines TRBV6-5 with TRBJ2-2, with 9 bases identical to TRBD2. Per the germline V gene, CDR1 is MNHEY and CDR2 is SVGAGI. CDR3 length: 16 residues. V was clipped by 0 bases and J by 4 bases; unmatched bases: 3. CDR3 protein: CASSYSILAGTGELFF. The DNA for the CDR3 is TGTGCCAGCAGTTACTCTATACTAGCGGGCACCGGGGAGCTGTTTTTT.

This clone was picked up a small number of times. The CDR3 DNA is TGTGCCAGCAGCTCCTATCTCGGCTCTGGAAACACCATATATTTT. Protein sequence: CASSSYLGSGNTIYF. V gene TRBV7-2 combines with J gene TRBJ1-3; D ambiguous. Trimming stripped 4 bases from V and 0 bases from J, with 10 bases between. Germline V gives CDR1 SGHTA, CDR2 FQGNSA. CDR3 length: 15 amino acids.

This clone was seen more than once but under ten times. The chain carries TRBV19 and TRBJ2-5; D possibly corresponds to TRBD2 (6 bases). This CDR3 has 17 residues. V dropped 3 bases and J dropped 2 bases, with 19 bases sitting between them. CDR1 is LNHDA, CDR2 SQIVND, per germline (reference sequence). CDR3 nucleotide sequence: TGTGCCAGTAGTATCCTGGGACTCGCAGCGTCTCAAGAGACCCAGTACTTC. Amino acid sequence: CASSILGLAASQETQYF.

This clone appeared a single time. V gene TRBV5-5 combines with J gene TRBJ2-2; D might be TRBD1 or TRBD2, each matching 5 bases. V was clipped by 4 bases and J by 0 bases, with 16 bases between them. Looked up from germline, CDR1 is SGHKS and CDR2 is YYEKEE (reference sequence). The CDR3 totals 17 residues. CDR3 DNA sequence: TGTGCCAGCAGCCCGCGCGGCCGGGGCGCGAACACCGGGGAGCTGTTTTTT. Amino acid sequence: CASSPRGRGANTGELFF.

The chain uses TRBV7-2 and TRBJ2-2; 8 nucleotides align to TRBD2. From germline, CDR1 is SGHTA and CDR2 FQGNSA. V lost 2 bases to trimming and J lost 1 base; unmatched junction nucleotides: 9. The CDR3 runs 18 residues. CDR3 DNA: TGTGCCAGCAGCTTATTGGGTAGGAGCGGGAGGAACACCGGGGAGCTGTTTTTT. It translates to CASSLLGRSGRNTGELFF.

The chain uses TRBV7-9 and TRBJ2-1; D is unclear. Germline V gene sequence: CDR1 SEHNR, CDR2 FQNEAQ (reference sequence). The CDR3 totals 11 residues. V was clipped by 8 bases and J by 10 bases, with 12 bases between them. The CDR3 nucleotides read TGTGCCAGCTTAAGGAGTCGAGAGCAGTTCTTC. Its protein is CASLRSREQFF.

The table lists this clone with a few counts. The chain combines TRBV4-2 with TRBJ2-7; no reliable D call. Germline values: CDR1 LGHNA, CDR2 YNFKEQ. V lost 0 bases and J 3 bases, leaving 6 bases between the germline ends. The CDR3 has 13 residues. The CDR3, as DNA: TGTGCCAGCAGCCAAGATGTCAGCTACGAGCAGTACTTC. Its translation: CASSQDVSYEQYF.

V and J are TRBV7-9 and TRBJ2-1; 14 bases are a match to TRBD2. V shed 2 bases and J 7 bases; nucleotides not matched to a gene: 7. CDR3 length equals 17 residues. Per the germline V gene, CDR1 is SEHNR and CDR2 is FQNEAQ (reference sequence). The CDR3: CASSLLSGLAGVNEQFF. CDR3 in DNA: TGTGCCAGCAGCTTACTATCGGGACTAGCGGGAGTGAATGAGCAGTTCTTC.

This clone occurred a few times. The chain uses TRBV7-8 and TRBJ2-3; TRBD2 is a possible D gene (6 bases). CDR1 and CDR2 from the germline V gene are SGHVS and FQNEAQ. Trimming pared 3 bases from V and 2 bases from J, leaving 9 bases between. The CDR3 spans 14 residues. The CDR3 reads CASSLGLYTDTQYF. DNA for the CDR3: TGTGCCAGCAGCTTGGGACTGTACACAGATACGCAGTATTTT.

The table lists this clone with a few counts. The chain joins TRBV2 to TRBJ2-3, with 9 bases lining up with TRBD1. Germline CDR1 and CDR2: SNHLY and FYNNEI. The length of the CDR3 is 15 residues. The trim removed 4 bases at V and 5 bases at J, leaving 7 bases unmatched. Here the CDR3 reads CASSARGQGGDTQYF. Here the CDR3 DNA reads TGTGCCAGCAGTGCCCGGGGACAGGGAGGAGATACGCAGTATTTT.

Of note for this clone: The germline gene is not matched at one end of the junction; a read error may be the cause. V usage is TRBV7-2 and J usage is TRBJ2-2; D is ambiguous. The germline V gene encodes CDR1 SGHTA and CDR2 FQGNSA. There are 15 residues in the CDR3. This chain's CDR3 is CASSLAVPKTGELFF. The CDR3 DNA sequence: TGTGCCAGCAGCTTAGCGGTGCCGAAAACCGGGGAGCTGTTTTTT.

This sequence joins TRBV11-3 and TRBJ2-1, with 7 nucleotides matching TRBD2. Germline trimming cut 3 bases from V and 5 bases from J; bases unmatched to any gene: 4. There are 14 residues in the CDR3. Germline assignment: CDR1 SGHNT and CDR2 YENEEA. Here the CDR3 DNA reads TGTGCCAGCAGCTTTACTAGCGAGCACAATGAGCAGTTCTTC. Amino acids: CASSFTSEHNEQFF.

This clone was detected once. The J gene is TRBJ1-1, the V gene TRBV4-2; D perhaps matches TRBD1 (5 bases). Germline-derived CDR1 and CDR2 are LGHNA and YNFKEQ. Trimming shortened V by 4 bases and J by 1 base, and 16 bases separated the two germline ends. The CDR3 extends over 16 amino acids. The CDR3 loop is CASSPGPPGGNTEAFF. The CDR3 nucleotides are TGTGCCAGCAGCCCCGGCCCTCCCGGGGGGAACACTGAAGCTTTCTTT.

The chain employs TRBV30 and TRBJ1-1; D possibly corresponds to TRBD1 (6 bases). This CDR3 contains 12 residues. V was shortened by 2 bases and J by 6 bases, with 10 bases between the two germline ends. CDR1 and CDR2 from the germline V gene are GTSNPN and SVGIG (reference sequence). In nucleotides, the CDR3 is TGTGCCTGGAGTCGAGGGGGACCTGAAGCTTTCTTT. Protein sequence: CAWSRGGPEAFF.

This clone was seen only a few times. CDR3 protein: CASSLAGTGQETQYF. The CDR3 coding sequence is TGCGCCAGCAGCCTGGCCGGGACAGGACAAGAGACCCAGTACTTC. This chain connects TRBV5-1 to TRBJ2-5; 8 nucleotides agree with TRBD1. The CDR3 runs 15 residues. Unmatched junction bases numbered 7, after V lost 4 bases and J lost 2 bases. The germline CDR1 and CDR2 sequences are SGHRS and YFSETQ.

V and J are TRBV29-1 and TRBJ1-3; no clear D. V was pared by 8 bases and J by 9 bases, with 17 bases between. CDR1 is SQVTM and CDR2 is ANQGSEA in the germline V gene. The CDR3 spans 12 residues. The CDR3 DNA reads as TGCAGCTTTTATGGGGAATCCGGCACCATATATTTT. Its protein is CSFYGESGTIYF.